These T cell receptor beta chains were read from a single sample in a study of blood T cell repertoires in COVID-19. Assay: immunoSEQ multiplex PCR; the TCRdb copy retains only in-frame clones and omits some. There are fewer than 150,000 clones in the sample; approximately 87% occur only once, and approximately 8.7% lies in the top ten. What was sequenced was peripheral blood. These receptors came from a man in his 70s who had recovered from COVID-19. CDR3s include the opening cysteine and the closing phenylalanine or tryptophan. The D gene is left open where the match is weak. Where a row states a size, it is once, few, many or the class of an expanded clone; other rows omit it.

D	V	J	size	CDR3	DNA
NA	TRBV7-2	TRBJ2-2	once	CASSLAGNTGELFF	TGTGCCAGCAGCTTAGCCGGGAACACCGGGGAGCTGTTTTTT
NA	TRBV3-1/TRBV3-2	TRBJ1-6	NA	CASSQEQYNSPLHF	TGTGCCAGCAGCCAAGAACAGTATAATTCACCCCTCCACTTT
NA	TRBV5-1	TRBJ2-2	NA	CASSFFLDSVLVPGELFF	TGCGCCAGCAGCTTCTTCCTGGACAGCGTTCTTGTTCCCGGGGAGCTGTTTTTT
NA	TRBV4-1	TRBJ2-3	NA	CASSRLGGGSTDTQYF	TGCGCCAGCAGCCGCCTAGGGGGGGGGAGCACAGATACGCAGTATTTT
NA	TRBV28	TRBJ1-5	once	CASSFLTGNQPQHF	TGTGCCAGCAGTTTTCTCACGGGGAATCAGCCCCAGCATTTT
NA	TRBV28	TRBJ1-1	NA	CATTPAGPMNTEAFF	TGTGCCACCACCCCGGCAGGCCCCATGAACACTGAAGCTTTCTTT
TRBD2	TRBV7-3	TRBJ2-2	NA	CASSLQAGTSGGTGELFF	TGTGCCAGCAGCTTACAGGCCGGGACTAGCGGGGGTACCGGGGAGCTGTTTTTT
TRBD1	TRBV9	TRBJ1-2	NA	CASSDNPGDRGYYGYTF	TGTGCCAGCAGCGACAACCCCGGGGACAGGGGGTACTATGGCTACACCTTC
NA	TRBV30	TRBJ1-6	NA	CAWSPPGHINSPLHF	TGTGCCTGGAGTCCCCCGGGACACATTAATTCACCCCTCCACTTT
NA	TRBV6-6	TRBJ1-1	few	CASSFPSGGSTEAFF	TGTGCCAGCAGTTTCCCCTCGGGGGGTAGCACTGAAGCTTTCTTT
NA	TRBV28	TRBJ1-5	NA	CASHEFRGGQPQHF	TGTGCCAGCCACGAATTCAGGGGCGGTCAGCCCCAGCATTTT
NA	TRBV6-1	TRBJ1-1	NA	CASSELVTGNTEAFF	TGTGCCAGCAGTGAACTAGTGACAGGGAACACTGAAGCTTTCTTT
TRBD1	TRBV6-6	TRBJ1-6	NA	CASSDRQGYNSPLHF	TGTGCCAGCAGTGATAGACAGGGTTATAATTCACCCCTCCACTTT
NA	TRBV6-1	TRBJ2-7	NA	CASSEHGDEQYF	TGTGCCAGCAGTGAACACGGGGACGAGCAGTACTTC
NA	TRBV20-1	TRBJ1-6	NA	CSASSGYYNSPLHF	TGCAGTGCTAGTTCAGGGTATTATAATTCACCCCTCCACTTT
NA	TRBV27	TRBJ2-1	few	CASRPWGELYNEQFF	TGTGCCAGCAGACCCTGGGGGGAGCTATACAATGAGCAGTTCTTC
NA	TRBV24-1	TRBJ1-1	NA	CATSDQGHLNTEAFF	TGTGCCACCAGTGATCAGGGACACCTGAACACTGAAGCTTTCTTT
NA	TRBV2	TRBJ1-6	NA	CASSNREPAFGSPLHF	TGTGCCAGCAGTAACAGGGAGCCCGCCTTCGGTTCACCCCTCCACTTT
NA	TRBV11-2	TRBJ2-4	NA	CASSTGSAKNIQYF	TGTGCCAGCTCGACGGGGTCGGCCAAAAACATTCAGTACTTC
TRBD1	TRBV4-1	TRBJ2-2	NA	CASSLTTGVTGELFF	TGCGCCAGCAGCCTCACAACAGGGGTGACCGGGGAGCTGTTTTTT
NA	TRBV18	TRBJ1-6	NA	CASSPVDRLNSPLHF	TGTGCCAGCTCACCGGTAGACAGACTTAATTCACCCCTCCACTTT
TRBD2	TRBV4-2	TRBJ2-4	NA	CASSQDRGGAKNIQYF	TGTGCCAGCAGCCAAGATCGGGGGGGAGCCAAAAACATTCAGTACTTC
TRBD1	TRBV6-5	TRBJ1-2	NA	CASRRRQGADGYTF	TGTGCCAGCAGACGAAGACAGGGAGCGGATGGCTACACCTTC
NA	TRBV15	TRBJ1-3	NA	CATSRAGGRSGNTIYF	TGTGCCACCAGCAGAGCGGGGGGCAGGTCTGGAAACACCATATATTTT
TRBD1	TRBV15	TRBJ2-7	NA	CATSSRTGTTYEQYF	TGTGCCACCAGCAGCAGGACAGGAACGACCTACGAGCAGTACTTC
NA	TRBV29-1	TRBJ1-2	NA	CSAAPANYGYTF	TGCAGCGCCGCCCCAGCTAACTATGGCTACACCTTC
TRBD1	TRBV5-8	TRBJ2-3	NA	CASKPDRASTDTQYF	TGTGCCAGCAAGCCGGACAGGGCCAGCACAGATACGCAGTATTTT
TRBD1	TRBV19	TRBJ1-4	NA	CASRPQQGAGNEKLFF	TGTGCCAGTAGGCCGCAGCAGGGGGCTGGTAATGAAAAACTGTTTTTT
NA	TRBV28	TRBJ1-2	NA	CASRGDFYGYTF	TGTGCCAGCAGGGGGGACTTCTATGGCTACACCTTC
NA	TRBV11-2	TRBJ2-3	NA	CASSSPVGGPTDTQYF	TGTGCCAGCAGCTCCCCGGTTGGAGGGCCTACAGATACGCAGTATTTT
TRBD1	TRBV9	TRBJ2-2	NA	CASSLTGMDTGELFF	TGTGCCAGCAGCCTGACAGGGATGGACACCGGGGAGCTGTTTTTT
TRBD2	TRBV2	TRBJ2-3	once	CASSEVGGGATDTQYF	TGTGCCAGCAGTGAGGTGGGCGGGGGGGCAACAGATACGCAGTATTTT
NA	TRBV2	TRBJ1-3	NA	CASSEQASIGNTIYF	TGTGCCAGCAGCGAACAGGCGTCCATCGGAAACACCATATATTTT
NA	TRBV7-2	TRBJ1-1	NA	CASSPYGGYTEAFF	TGTGCCAGCAGCCCGTACGGGGGTTACACTGAAGCTTTCTTT
NA	TRBV7-3	TRBJ2-5	NA	CASSLTGGDRETQYF	TGTGCCAGCAGCTTAACAGGGGGGGATCGGGAGACCCAGTACTTC
NA	TRBV6-5	TRBJ2-2	NA	CASSGSRTGELFF	TGTGCCAGCAGCGGGAGCCGGACCGGGGAGCTGTTTTTT
TRBD2	TRBV6-2/TRBV6-3	TRBJ2-1	NA	CASSLGGTSGAGYNEQFF	TGTGCCAGCAGCTTAGGGGGGACTAGCGGTGCCGGTTACAATGAGCAGTTCTTC
NA	TRBV19	TRBJ1-5	NA	CASSAFRGYSNQPQHF	TGTGCCAGTAGTGCGTTCAGGGGATATAGCAATCAGCCCCAGCATTTT
TRBD2	TRBV5-1	TRBJ2-5	few	CASSLAIGGGQETQYF	TGCGCCAGCAGCTTGGCGATCGGCGGGGGGCAAGAGACCCAGTACTTC
TRBD2	TRBV6-5	TRBJ2-2	NA	CASSYSTGGAAGELFF	TGTGCCAGCAGTTACTCGACCGGGGGGGCTGCCGGGGAGCTGTTTTTT
TRBD1	TRBV6-5	TRBJ1-2	NA	CASSEGQGGGYGYTF	TGTGCCAGCAGCGAGGGACAGGGCGGAGGCTATGGCTACACCTTC
NA	TRBV27	TRBJ1-5	NA	CASSLGDGPGQPQHF	TGTGCCAGCAGTTTAGGGGATGGGCCGGGGCAGCCCCAGCATTTT
TRBD1	TRBV2	TRBJ1-4	once	CASRRWTGEGEKLFF	TGTGCCAGCAGGAGATGGACAGGGGAGGGTGAAAAACTGTTTTTT
NA	TRBV5-4	TRBJ1-6	NA	CASSGAQGNSPLHF	TGTGCCAGCAGCGGGGCGCAGGGGAATTCACCCCTCCACTTT
NA	TRBV30	TRBJ2-2	NA	CAWSYPGTRTGELFF	TGTGCCTGGAGCTATCCGGGAACCAGGACCGGGGAGCTGTTTTTT
NA	TRBV6-5	TRBJ2-3	NA	CASSLAGPSTDTQYF	TGTGCCAGCAGTTTGGCGGGGCCTAGCACAGATACGCAGTATTTT
NA	TRBV10-3	TRBJ2-7	NA	CAISDQRHYEQYF	TGTGCCATCAGTGATCAGCGGCACTACGAGCAGTACTTC
TRBD1	TRBV19	TRBJ2-5	NA	CATEDRDRETQYF	TGTGCCACCGAAGACAGGGACAGGGAGACCCAGTACTTC
NA	TRBV12-3/TRBV12-4	TRBJ1-6	NA	CASRQGYNSPLHF	TGTGCCAGCAGGCAGGGTTATAATTCACCCCTCCACTTT
NA	TRBV10-3	TRBJ1-2	NA	CAISESQGANYGYTF	TGTGCCATCAGTGAGTCACAGGGCGCTAACTATGGCTACACCTTC
TRBD1	TRBV7-2	TRBJ1-2	NA	CASSLDRGRVGYTF	TGTGCCAGCAGCTTAGACAGGGGCCGAGTGGGCTACACCTTC
TRBD2	TRBV6-6	TRBJ2-5	NA	CASRTAGGSETQYF	TGTGCCAGCAGAACAGCGGGAGGGTCGGAGACCCAGTACTTC
TRBD2	TRBV27	TRBJ2-1	NA	CASSLDIELAGRNEQFF	TGTGCCAGCAGTTTAGATATCGAACTAGCGGGACGCAATGAGCAGTTCTTC
NA	TRBV5-1	TRBJ2-7	NA	CASSQGSGEQYF	TGCGCCAGCAGCCAGGGCTCGGGCGAGCAGTACTTC
TRBD1	TRBV5-1	TRBJ1-1	NA	CASSPTGGMNTEAFF	TGCGCCAGCAGCCCTACAGGGGGCATGAACACTGAAGCTTTCTTT